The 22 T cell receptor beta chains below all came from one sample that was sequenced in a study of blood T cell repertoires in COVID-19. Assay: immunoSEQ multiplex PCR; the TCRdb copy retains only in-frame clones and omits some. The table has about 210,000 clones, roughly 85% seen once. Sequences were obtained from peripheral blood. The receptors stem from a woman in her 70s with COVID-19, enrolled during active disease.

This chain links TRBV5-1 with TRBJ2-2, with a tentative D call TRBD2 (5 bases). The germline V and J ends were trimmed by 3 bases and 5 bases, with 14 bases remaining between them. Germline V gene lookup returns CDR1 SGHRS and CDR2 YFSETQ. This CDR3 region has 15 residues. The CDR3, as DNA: TGCGCCAGCAGCTCAGATACGGGCGGGACCGGGGAGCTGTTTTTT. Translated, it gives CASSSDTGGTGELFF.

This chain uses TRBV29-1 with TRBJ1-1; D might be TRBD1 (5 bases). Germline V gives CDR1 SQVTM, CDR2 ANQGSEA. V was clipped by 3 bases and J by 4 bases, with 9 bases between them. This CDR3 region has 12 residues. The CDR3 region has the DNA TGCAGCGTTGAGGGGCCCGGCACTGAAGCTTTCTTT. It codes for CSVEGPGTEAFF.

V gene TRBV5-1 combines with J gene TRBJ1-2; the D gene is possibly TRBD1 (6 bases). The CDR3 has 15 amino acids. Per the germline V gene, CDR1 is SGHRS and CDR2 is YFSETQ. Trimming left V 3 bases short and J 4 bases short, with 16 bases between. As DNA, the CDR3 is TGCGCCAGCAGCTCCGGTCCACAGGGATCCTATGGCTACACCTTC. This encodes CASSSGPQGSYGYTF.

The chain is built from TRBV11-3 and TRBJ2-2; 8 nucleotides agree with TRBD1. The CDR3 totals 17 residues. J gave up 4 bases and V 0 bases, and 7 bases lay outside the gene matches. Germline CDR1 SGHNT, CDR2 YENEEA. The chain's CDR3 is CASSLDRIDRGTGELFF. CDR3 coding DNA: TGTGCCAGCAGCTTAGATCGAATTGACAGGGGCACCGGGGAGCTGTTTTTT.

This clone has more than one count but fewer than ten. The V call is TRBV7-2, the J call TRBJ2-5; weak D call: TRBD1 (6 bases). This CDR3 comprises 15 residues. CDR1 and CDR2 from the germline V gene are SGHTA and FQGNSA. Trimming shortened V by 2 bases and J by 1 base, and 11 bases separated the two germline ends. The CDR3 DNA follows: TGTGCCAGCAGCTTAATCGCAGGGGCCCAAGAGACCCAGTACTTC. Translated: CASSLIAGAQETQYF.

Written as DNA, the CDR3 is TGTGCCAGCAGCTTAGAAGGGACTCCTAGTATGGGATACAATGAGCAGTTCTTC. This encodes CASSLEGTPSMGYNEQFF. The chain carries TRBV7-9 and TRBJ2-1; D is possibly TRBD2 (6 bases). The CDR3 runs to 18 residues. Germline V gives CDR1 SEHNR, CDR2 FQNEAQ (reference sequence). V was shortened by 1 base and J by 4 bases, with 20 bases between the two germline ends.

The CDR3 loop is CASSVEGLAFYNEQFF. The CDR3 bases are TGTGCCAGCAGCGTAGAGGGACTGGCCTTCTACAATGAGCAGTTCTTC. The J gene is TRBJ2-1, the V gene TRBV9, with D possibly TRBD2 on 6 matching bases. The ends were cut back, 0 bases at V and 3 bases at J, with 13 bases in the middle. The CDR3 has 16 amino acids. The germline V gene encodes CDR1 SGDLS and CDR2 YYNGEE.

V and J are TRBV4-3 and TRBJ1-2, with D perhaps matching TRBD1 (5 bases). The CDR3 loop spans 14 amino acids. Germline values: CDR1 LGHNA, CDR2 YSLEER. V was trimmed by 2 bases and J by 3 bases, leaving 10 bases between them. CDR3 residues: CASSQIGRDYGYTF. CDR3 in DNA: TGCGCCAGCAGCCAAATCGGCAGGGACTATGGCTACACCTTC.

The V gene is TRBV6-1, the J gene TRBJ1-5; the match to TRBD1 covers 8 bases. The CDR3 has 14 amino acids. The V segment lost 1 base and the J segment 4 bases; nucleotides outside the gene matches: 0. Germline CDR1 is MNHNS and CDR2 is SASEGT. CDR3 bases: TGTGCCAGCAGTGAAGGGACAGGGAATCAGCCCCAGCATTTT. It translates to CASSEGTGNQPQHF.

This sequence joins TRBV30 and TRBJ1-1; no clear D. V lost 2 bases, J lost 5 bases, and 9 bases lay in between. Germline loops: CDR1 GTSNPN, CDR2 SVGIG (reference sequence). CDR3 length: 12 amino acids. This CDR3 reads CAWSYLGTEAFF. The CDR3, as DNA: TGTGCCTGGAGTTACCTAGGAACTGAAGCTTTCTTT.

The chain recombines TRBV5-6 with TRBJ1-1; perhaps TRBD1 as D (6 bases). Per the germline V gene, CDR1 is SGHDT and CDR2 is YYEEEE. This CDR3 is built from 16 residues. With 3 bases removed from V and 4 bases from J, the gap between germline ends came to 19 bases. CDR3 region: CASSSASDRSFTEAFF. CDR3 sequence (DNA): TGTGCCAGCAGCTCCGCTTCGGACAGAAGCTTCACTGAAGCTTTCTTT.

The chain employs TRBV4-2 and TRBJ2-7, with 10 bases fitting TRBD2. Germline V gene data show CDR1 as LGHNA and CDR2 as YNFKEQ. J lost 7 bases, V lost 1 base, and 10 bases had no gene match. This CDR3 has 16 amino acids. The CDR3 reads CASSQVPSGRAEEQYF. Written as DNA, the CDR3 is TGTGCCAGCAGCCAAGTCCCCAGCGGGAGGGCCGAGGAGCAGTACTTC.

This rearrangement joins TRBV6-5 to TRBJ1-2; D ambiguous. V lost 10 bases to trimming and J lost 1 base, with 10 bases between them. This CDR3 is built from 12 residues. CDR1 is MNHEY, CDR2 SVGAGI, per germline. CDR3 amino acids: CATHPGNYGYTF. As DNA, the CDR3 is TGTGCCACCCACCCCGGTAACTATGGCTACACCTTC.

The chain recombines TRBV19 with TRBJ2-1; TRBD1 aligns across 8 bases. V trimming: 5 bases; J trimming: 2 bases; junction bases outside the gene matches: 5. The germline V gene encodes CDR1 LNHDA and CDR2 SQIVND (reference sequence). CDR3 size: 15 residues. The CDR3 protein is CASSPRQGPYNEQFF. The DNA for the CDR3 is TGTGCCAGTAGTCCCCGACAGGGGCCCTACAATGAGCAGTTCTTC.

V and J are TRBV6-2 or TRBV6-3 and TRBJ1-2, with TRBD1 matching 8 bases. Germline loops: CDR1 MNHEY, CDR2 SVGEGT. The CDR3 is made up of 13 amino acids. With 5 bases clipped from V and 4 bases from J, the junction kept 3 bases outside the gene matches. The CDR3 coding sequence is TGTGCCAGCAGTCAGACAGGGGCCTATGGCTACACCTTC. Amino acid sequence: CASSQTGAYGYTF.

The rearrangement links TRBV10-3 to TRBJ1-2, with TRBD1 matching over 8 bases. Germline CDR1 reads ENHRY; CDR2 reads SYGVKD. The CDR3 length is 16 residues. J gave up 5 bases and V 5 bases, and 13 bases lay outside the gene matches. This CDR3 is CAISSNPGQDLYGYTF. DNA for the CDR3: TGTGCCATCAGTTCAAACCCGGGACAGGATTTATATGGCTACACCTTC.

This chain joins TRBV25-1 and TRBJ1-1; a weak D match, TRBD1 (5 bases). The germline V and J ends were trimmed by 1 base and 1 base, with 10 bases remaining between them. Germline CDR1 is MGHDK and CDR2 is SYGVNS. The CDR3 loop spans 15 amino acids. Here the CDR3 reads CASSEWGGRNTEAFF. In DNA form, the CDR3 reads TGTGCCAGCAGTGAATGGGGGGGTAGGAACACTGAAGCTTTCTTT.

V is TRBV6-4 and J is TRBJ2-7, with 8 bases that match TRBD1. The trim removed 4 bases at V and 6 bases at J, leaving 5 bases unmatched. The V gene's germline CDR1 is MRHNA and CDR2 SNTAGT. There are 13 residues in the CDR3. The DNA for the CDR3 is TGTGCCAGCAGTGCCTCCGACAGGGGCGAGCAGTACTTC. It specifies CASSASDRGEQYF.

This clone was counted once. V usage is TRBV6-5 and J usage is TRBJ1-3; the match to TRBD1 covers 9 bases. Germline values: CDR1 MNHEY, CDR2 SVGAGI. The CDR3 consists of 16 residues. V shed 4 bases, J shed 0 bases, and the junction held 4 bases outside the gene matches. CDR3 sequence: CASSLTGGNSGNTIYF. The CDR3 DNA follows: TGTGCCAGCAGTTTGACAGGGGGAAACTCTGGAAACACCATATATTTT.

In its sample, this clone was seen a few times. Here the CDR3 DNA reads TGTGCCACCTCCGAATCAGGGGCCCGAGAGACCCAGTACTTC. Translating it yields CATSESGARETQYF. The V gene is TRBV24-1, the J gene TRBJ2-5; D might be TRBD1 (6 bases). The CDR3 has 14 amino acids. The germline V gene encodes CDR1 KGHDR and CDR2 SFDVKD. Trimming cost V 9 bases and J 4 bases, with 17 bases left between them.

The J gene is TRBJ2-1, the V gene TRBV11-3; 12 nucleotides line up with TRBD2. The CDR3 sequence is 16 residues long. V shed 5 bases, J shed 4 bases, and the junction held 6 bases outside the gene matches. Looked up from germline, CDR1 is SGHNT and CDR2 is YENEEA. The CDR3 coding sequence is TGTGCCAGCAGCACGCGACTAGCGGGGGAATACAATGAGCAGTTCTTC. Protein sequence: CASSTRLAGEYNEQFF. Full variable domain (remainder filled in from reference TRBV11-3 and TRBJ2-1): EAGVVQSPRYKIIEKKQPVAFWCNPISGHNTLYWYLQNLGQGPELLIRYENEEAVDDSQLPKDRFSAERLKGVDSTLKIQPAELGDSAVYLCASSTRLAGEYNEQFFGPGTRLTVL.

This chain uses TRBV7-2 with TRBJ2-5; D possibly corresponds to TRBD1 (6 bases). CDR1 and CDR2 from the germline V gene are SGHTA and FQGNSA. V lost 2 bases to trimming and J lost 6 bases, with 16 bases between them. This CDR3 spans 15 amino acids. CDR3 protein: CASSLSLQGSQTQYF. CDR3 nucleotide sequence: TGTGCCAGCAGCTTAAGCTTACAGGGTAGCCAGACCCAGTACTTC.